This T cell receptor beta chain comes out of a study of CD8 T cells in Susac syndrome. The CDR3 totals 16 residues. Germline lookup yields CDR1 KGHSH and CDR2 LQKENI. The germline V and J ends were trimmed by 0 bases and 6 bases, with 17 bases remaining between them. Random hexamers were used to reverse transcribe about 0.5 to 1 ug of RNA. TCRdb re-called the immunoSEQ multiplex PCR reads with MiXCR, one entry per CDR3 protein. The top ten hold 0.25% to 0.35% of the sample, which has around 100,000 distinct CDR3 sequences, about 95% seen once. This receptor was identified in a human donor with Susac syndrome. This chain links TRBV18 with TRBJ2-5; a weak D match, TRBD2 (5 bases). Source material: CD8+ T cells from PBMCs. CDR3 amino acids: CASSPPRSGSWKTQYF. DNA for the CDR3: TGTGCCAGCTCACCACCGAGGAGCGGATCCTGGAAGACCCAGTACTTC. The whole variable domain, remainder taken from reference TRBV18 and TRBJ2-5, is NAGVMQNPRHLVRRRGQEARLRCSPMKGHSHVYWYRQLPEEGLKFMVYLQKENIIDESGMPKERFSAEFPKEGPSILRIQQVVRGDSAAYFCASSPPRSGSWKTQYFGPGTRLLVL.